The 13 T cell receptor beta chains in this list originate from one sample, sequenced in a study of early T cells in non-severe SARS-CoV-2 infection. TCRdb reprocessed the 5' RACE reads via MiXCR and lists one record per CDR3 protein. The sample comprises 55,000 to 75,000 distinct CDR3 sequences, approximately 12% of which are singletons, and under 2% rests with the top ten. The sequencing sample was made of whole blood. These receptors all stem from an adult who was a healthcare worker with PCR-confirmed SARS-CoV-2 infection or an uninfected control (not recorded which).

V is TRBV11-3 and J is TRBJ2-3; D might be TRBD2 (6 bases). Trimming stripped 3 bases from V and 1 base from J, with 11 bases between. The V gene's germline CDR1 is SGHNT and CDR2 YENEEA. The CDR3 spans 15 residues. Here the CDR3 reads CASSLEGSGTDTQYF. CDR3 coding DNA: TGTGCCAGCAGCTTGGAGGGGTCCGGCACAGATACGCAGTATTTT.

This clonotype was counted only a few times. J is TRBJ1-4 and V is TRBV20-1, with D perhaps TRBD1 (6 bases). In germline, CDR1 is DFQATT, CDR2 SNEGSKA (reference sequence). The V end was cut by 2 bases, the J end by 1 base, with 11 bases between. The CDR3 extends over 15 amino acids. The DNA for the CDR3 is TGCAGTGCTAGACTGGGGGCGGGAACTAATGAAAAACTGTTTTTT. Translating gives CSARLGAGTNEKLFF.

The table lists this clonotype with a few counts. The CDR3 nucleotides read TGTGCCAGCAGCGAACCCGCCAGAGGGCAGTACTTC. This sequence encodes CASSEPARGQYF. The chain couples TRBV7-2 to TRBJ2-7; D is uncertain. Trimming took off 5 bases at V and 9 bases at J, with 14 bases between the two ends. The CDR3 length is 12 residues. CDR1 SGHTA and CDR2 FQGNSA come from the germline V gene.

The chain has TRBV7-6 and TRBJ2-1, with D unclear. The germline V gene encodes CDR1 SGHVS and CDR2 FNYEAQ. The CDR3 is made up of 13 amino acids. V was clipped by 8 bases and J by 5 bases, with 13 bases between them. In DNA, the CDR3 is TGTGCCAGCTCCCCGGGTCTTAACAATGAGCAGTTCTTC. As protein: CASSPGLNNEQFF.

Ten or more counts support this clonotype. The chain recombines TRBV20-1 with TRBJ1-5, with D unclear. The germline V gene encodes CDR1 DFQATT and CDR2 SNEGSKA (reference sequence). The CDR3 consists of 12 residues. The V gene lost 0 bases and the J gene lost 1 base, with 1 base spanning the gap. The CDR3 nucleotides read TGCAGTGCTAGAGAGAGCAATCAGCCCCAGCATTTT. This sequence encodes CSARESNQPQHF.

This clonotype appeared many times. The chain carries TRBV5-1 and TRBJ2-3; 7 nucleotides align to TRBD2. The CDR3 spans 16 residues. Trimming removed 4 bases from V and 1 base from J; junction bases left unmatched: 9. Germline loops: CDR1 SGHRS, CDR2 YFSETQ. The CDR3 protein is CASSRQRGGGTDTQYF. CDR3 in DNA: TGCGCCAGCAGCCGTCAGCGGGGCGGGGGCACAGATACGCAGTATTTT.

This clonotype turned up a few times. V and J are TRBV29-1 and TRBJ2-3; no reliable D call. This CDR3 has 12 residues. The V end was cut by 4 bases, the J end by 0 bases, with 5 bases between. In germline, CDR1 is SQVTM, CDR2 ANQGSEA. The CDR3 bases are TGCAGCGTTGCCGACAGCACAGATACGCAGTATTTT. This encodes CSVADSTDTQYF.

In this sample, this clonotype turned up a few times. This chain joins TRBV20-1 and TRBJ2-7; maybe TRBD2 (6 bases). CDR1 is DFQATT and CDR2 is SNEGSKA in the germline V gene (reference sequence). The ends were cut back, 1 base at V and 4 bases at J, with 17 bases in the middle. This CDR3 has 15 amino acids. This CDR3 reads CSARGSGDPAYEQYF. The CDR3 region has the DNA TGCAGTGCTAGAGGGTCGGGAGACCCGGCTTACGAGCAGTACTTC.

This clonotype was seen a handful of times. The rearrangement uses TRBV5-1 and TRBJ2-1; D remains ambiguous. CDR1 is SGHRS and CDR2 is YFSETQ in the germline V gene. This CDR3 has 15 amino acids. Between the trimmed V and J ends, which lost 0 bases and 1 base, there was a span of 8 bases. CDR3 nucleotides: TGCGCCAGCAGCTTGGACGTTCGTTCCTACAATGAGCAGTTCTTC. It codes for CASSLDVRSYNEQFF.

This clonotype was seen more than once but under ten times. The rearrangement links TRBV5-1 to TRBJ1-6, with D uncertain. The V gene's germline CDR1 is SGHRS and CDR2 YFSETQ. The CDR3 is made up of 15 amino acids. Deletions cut 4 bases from V and 7 bases from J, with 15 bases between. The CDR3 sequence: CASSPASGSNSPLHF. CDR3 DNA: TGCGCCAGCAGCCCGGCAAGTGGCTCAAATTCACCCCTCCACTTT.

This clonotype occurred many times. The rearrangement uses TRBV9 and TRBJ2-7; 7 bases map to TRBD1. The CDR3 is 15 amino acids. Losses at the gene ends were 4 bases for V and 3 bases for J; bases not matched to a gene: 10. Looked up from germline, CDR1 is SGDLS and CDR2 is YYNGEE. CDR3 nucleotide sequence: TGTGCCAGCAGCCCCGCGACAGGGAATGACTACGAGCAGTACTTC. This encodes CASSPATGNDYEQYF.

This sequence joins TRBV20-1 and TRBJ2-1; a possible D gene is TRBD2 (7 bases). Trimming pared 3 bases from V and 3 bases from J, leaving 12 bases between. Per the germline V gene, CDR1 is DFQATT and CDR2 is SNEGSKA (reference sequence). This CDR3 is 14 amino acids long. In DNA, the CDR3 is TGCAGTGCTAGGCTCGGGGGGCGCTACAATGAGCAGTTCTTC. This translates into CSARLGGRYNEQFF.

The table lists this clonotype with a few counts. The chain recombines TRBV14 with TRBJ2-3, with D perhaps matching TRBD1 or TRBD2 (6 bases each). V was trimmed by 4 bases and J by 6 bases, leaving 17 bases between them. Germline V gene data show CDR1 as SGHDN and CDR2 as FVKESK. The CDR3 loop spans 15 amino acids. The CDR3 is CASSLGGAGADTQYF. CDR3 in DNA: TGTGCCAGCAGCCTGGGCGGGGCAGGGGCCGATACGCAGTATTTT.